This T cell receptor (beta chain) came from a study of cytomegalovirus exposure and HLA in healthy donors (dated by TCRdb to 2016 to 2017). Background for the entire study: An earlier analysis of about 530 of the donors reported about 300 Gb of sequence data and about 120 million unique TCR beta sequences obtained from around 170 million T cells. An early release that covered some 630 HLA-typed donors contained about 290 gigabases of sequencing data and tens of millions of unique TCR sequences. Of the 300 to 500 genotyped donors, more than 75% were placed in the genetic ancestry cluster associated with self-reported Caucasian donors. The study aimed to test whether cataloging public T cell receptors could reveal signatures of past pathogen exposure. Using immunosequencing, the study profiled T cell repertoires from fewer than 700 subjects and related those repertoires to cytomegalovirus serostatus. Besides the first cohort of approximately 710 subjects, a separate validation cohort made up of over a hundred different subjects was used. High-throughput TCR immunosequencing, statistical association of individual TCRs with disease status, and machine learning were combined to predict cytomegalovirus infection status. To study patterns of TCR occurrence, a later analysis re-analyzed previously published TCR beta repertoires from more than 550 donors and added high-resolution HLA genotyping. The later analysis used no new phenotypic data to find candidate immune exposures, relying instead on TCR beta sequences and their occurrence across donors. In an earlier analysis of a few hundred of the donors, high-throughput TCR beta sequencing was used to judge whether each TCR beta V gene segment behaved as functional or pseudogenic. Alongside the repertoire data, information on donor age, sex, ethnicity and CMV serostatus was compiled. In a later genetic analysis, genome-wide SNP genotypes for about 55% of the roughly 670 donors were used, and that subset was treated as a discovery cohort. All discovery cohort repertoires had been generated using a single sequencing platform. HLA typing covered class I and class II loci at four-digit resolution. Typing coverage varied by locus: 629-630 donors for A, B, C, DRB1 and DQB1; approximately 500 for DQA1; about 590 for DPA1; some 470 for DPB1. Because of strong linkage in the cohort, four or five DR-DQ haplotypes were treated as single units for association and clustering. Across 300 to 400 genotyped donors of the cohort, an average of 235,054 unique TCR beta nucleotide sequences per donor were sequenced, and 15% to 20% of those sequences were non-productive. General conclusions and limits of the study: Because HLA typing was unavailable for some donors at each locus, only the typed subset was used in association tests. When HLA alleles, especially DR and DQ, strongly co-occurred, attributing TCR associations to individual alleles was difficult. A later analysis found that most CMV-associated TCR beta chains appeared HLA-restricted, with HLA associations seemingly driven largely by CMV exposure. Presence/absence analyses assumed roughly uniform sequencing depth across donors, an assumption that may not hold. A few of the identified cytomegalovirus-associated TCR beta chains were confirmed in vitro to be specific for cytomegalovirus antigens. Compared with the roughly 600-donor mean, donors in an Asian-associated ancestry cluster had fewer N-insertions in productive TCRs, according to a later genetic analysis. Specific HLA alleles were associated with over 15,000 TCR beta sequences at a false discovery rate of 0.05 in a later analysis. It was suggested by the authors that the approach could potentially be generalized to other disease states and immunological phenotypes. An association between a missense DCLRE1C variant and V-gene and J-gene trimming of TCR beta chains was found in a later genetic analysis and replicated in an independent cohort. In a later analysis, the rate of TCR association differed among HLA loci, with DRB1 alleles having the most associated TCRs and HLA-C alleles having the fewest. Immune exposure information for the cohort was limited to CMV serostatus. Cytomegalovirus status was reported to be diagnosed by the classifier with high specificity and sensitivity in both the original and validation cohorts. The study listed 164 TCR beta chains as associated with cytomegalovirus. A further reported finding was that TCR beta sequences accurately predicted the HLA-A and HLA-B alleles for most subjects in the first cohort. An earlier analysis of some 590 of the donors showed that most TCR beta V segments appeared in productive rearrangements either about 87% or about 30% of the time, which broadly matched IMGT annotations. Linkage disequilibrium might explain the correlated functional status among segregating V segments, but an unknown experimental factor could not be ruled out. Only TCR beta chains were sequenced in this cohort, and the absence of alpha or paired-chain data limited detectable features. Some IMGT-functional V segments, including TRBV6-2 and TRBV6-3, could not be distinguished by the 87-base-pair reads and were therefore excluded. Because counts were too low, roughly 16 rarely observed V segments, including chromosome 9 orphons, were left out of the earlier analysis of about 620 of the donors. According to a later analysis, parvovirus B19, influenza, CMV and Epstein-Barr virus appeared linked to several top co-occurrence clusters. Most TCR sequences were observed very rarely across donors, whereas some public TCRs were present in many individuals. A later analysis found that HLA-associated TCR beta chains were more clonally expanded and had lower generation probabilities than equally common non-associated chains. A cluster of highly shared sequence variants was judged likely to represent a technical artifact of the sequencing pipeline.

In the case of this clone: Its antigen target is currently unknown. No base-level quality is on record; no much larger clone is a single base apart.

The germline V end is reduced by 4 bases and the J end by 1 base; junction bases left unmatched: 4. The germline V gene (reference sequence) gives CDR1 as SGHKS and CDR2 as YYEKEE. Taken from cysteine to phenylalanine, the CDR3 has 15 residues. Just CDR3 DNA is preserved here, 45 bases in frame from base 1. Libraries were constructed by the immunoSEQ multiplex PCR assay. For the multiplex PCR, a mixture combining 60 forward primers for TCR Vbeta segments and 13 reverse primers for TCR Jbeta segments was used. A multiplex PCR assay on genomic DNA amplified the CDR3 region of rearranged TCR beta genes. On the Illumina HiSeq System, the amplified TCR beta libraries were sequenced as 87-base-pair reads. Under the source paper's analysis protocol: Across the roughly 640 repertoires, a later analysis counted 75 million to 90 million unique TCR beta chains, 8.5 million to 12 million of which were shared by at least two donors. A nearest-neighbor algorithm error-corrected the raw reads and collapsed the reads into unique sequences, merging closely related sequences to remove PCR and sequencing errors. To assign V, D and J gene segments, CDR3 sequences were aligned to IMGT reference sequences. For a sequence to be retained, a match of at least six nucleotides was required to both a V gene segment and a J gene segment. A rearrangement was called productive if the CDR3 had no stop codons and remained in frame with V and J, and every other rearrangement was called non-productive. CDR3 was defined according to IMGT convention as the region running from the second conserved V-encoded cysteine to the conserved J-encoded phenylalanine. The earlier analysis of about 570 of the donors excluded any sequence lacking an unambiguous match to a single V gene segment. In an earlier analysis of approximately 500 of the donors, a V segment was called functional when productive rearrangements were above 56.7%, and segregating when the standard deviation between donors exceeded 5%. A statistical classification framework was developed to diagnose cytomegalovirus status using the catalog of TCR beta chain sequences. In a later analysis, V and J genes were assigned by comparing TCR nucleotide sequences against IMGT/GENE-DB human TR gene sequences. Using the TCRdist pipeline, a later analysis assigned CDR3 sequences along with most-parsimonious VDJ recombination scenarios. In a later analysis, each TCR beta chain was defined by its CDR3 amino acid sequence together with its V-gene family, and reads without a unique V-gene family were excluded. In a later analysis, nearly 600 highly shared, low-generation-probability nucleotide sequences were removed to address suspected cross-contamination and a sequencing artifact. A later analysis calculated a clonal expansion index for each public chain from normalized within-repertoire ranks of inferred template counts. A later analysis computed generation probabilities with a VDJ recombination model fitted to out-of-frame rearrangements, and checked the results against IGoR. In a later analysis, TCR-TCR, TCR-HLA and TCR-CMV co-occurrence was scored with hypergeometric tests, and a repertoire-size bias correction was applied to TCR pairs. In a later analysis, false discovery rates were estimated by permuting HLA or CMV assignments 20 times. In a later analysis, co-occurring TCRs were grouped using DBSCAN, with TCRdist sequence similarity added in when clustering inside HLA-allele-positive subsets. Co-occurrence clustering excluded repertoires with fewer than 30,000 or more than 120,000 public chains, plus five with anomalous nucleotide sharing. TCRdb retrieved this table from immuneACCESS and kept in-frame rearrangements only. Not all clones are present; in checked studies, unresolved V genes account for under half, and no reason is known for the remainder. That table gives V, J and clone size, and the DNA gave D and trimming. The sample profile shows under 150,000 clones; over 60% of them were found once. Of the sample, about 3.5% is held by the ten largest clones.

The cohort consisted of 666 healthy bone marrow donors. Cohort members were all nominally healthy when sampled, although unrecorded immune exposures were likely present. The donor tested CMV seronegative, placing the donor among the 350 or so seronegative members of the cohort. Each donor provided a peripheral blood sample, and peripheral blood mononuclear cells were used for TCR beta sequencing. The Qiagen DNeasy Blood Extraction Kit was used to extract genomic DNA from the blood cell samples. The sequenced sample consisted of PBMCs. The receptor chain draws on TRBV5-5 and TRBJ2-2; 7 of the junction bases match TRBD1. This receptor was obtained from a man between 25 and 39 years old in good health and CMV-seronegative. The CDR3 here reads CASSAGTVNTGELFF. The DNA reads TGTGCCAGCAGCGCCGGGACAGTGAACACCGGGGAGCTGTTTTTT.